This TCR beta chain was observed in a study of cytomegalovirus exposure and HLA in healthy donors (dated by TCRdb to 2016 to 2017). About the study as a whole: A later analysis indicated that the roughly 120 validation repertoires were generated on the platform also employed for the 700 or so repertoires of the first cohort. The study aimed to test whether cataloging public T cell receptors could reveal signatures of past pathogen exposure. Besides the first cohort of 666 subjects, a separate validation cohort made up of 120 different subjects was used. To predict cytomegalovirus infection status, the study combined high-throughput TCR immunosequencing, statistical association of individual TCRs with disease status, and machine learning.

The donors were included in the validation cohort of approximately 130 subjects, a group kept apart from the roughly 680-subject first cohort. The germline V gene yields MGHRA for CDR1 and YSYEKL for CDR2. A distance of 10 bases separates the germline ends of V and J, which lose 1 base and 9 bases respectively. The CDR3 contains 13 residues, cysteine and phenylalanine counted. Only the CDR3 DNA is retained, 39 bases long and in frame from the first base. The paper's findings and limits, for the study overall: In vitro tests confirmed that a few of the cytomegalovirus-associated TCR beta chains recognize cytomegalovirus antigens. A total of roughly 160 TCR beta chains were listed by the study as associated with cytomegalovirus. The classifier was reported to diagnose cytomegalovirus status with high specificity and sensitivity in both the original cohort and the validation cohort. The authors suggested that the approach could potentially be extended to other disease states and immunological phenotypes. Across donors, most TCR sequences were observed very rarely, whereas some public TCRs were present in many individuals. A later analysis lacked HLA typing for the validation cohort, so it scored co-occurrence in that cohort across all 110 or so repertoires. Subsequent analysis determined that TCRs grouped into clusters in the first cohort also showed a tendency toward co-occurrence across the roughly 110 validation repertoires, and approximately 93% of cluster scores exceeded 0.

Receptor libraries were prepared by the immunoSEQ multiplex PCR assay. As for how the authors treated the data: To diagnose cytomegalovirus status from the catalog of TCR beta chain sequences, a statistical classification framework was built. Not all clones reach the TCRdb copy of this immuneACCESS table, which keeps in-frame sequences only. Checked studies attribute under half of the gap to unresolved V genes and leave the rest unexplained. V and J calls and clone size are as listed in that table; D and trimming were resolved from the DNA. Here the sample has 150,000 to 200,000 clones; more than 65% occur a single time. Clones ranked in the top ten supply 2.5% to 3% of the sample. Concerning this clone itself: Which antigen it targets is not known. Qualities for individual bases were not recorded, and no much larger clone is one base off.

The origin of this receptor is a woman younger than 30 in good health and CMV-seropositive. This chain joins TRBV4-1 to TRBJ2-1; D gene: possibly TRBD2, on 5 matching bases. Sequenced material: PBMCs. The nucleotides are TGCGCCAGCAGCCAAGGTTACGGAGGTGAGCAGTTCTTC. This yields the protein CASSQGYGGEQFF.